The next 7 T cell receptor beta chains were all read from a single sample in a study of T cell responses to AZD1222 COVID-19 vaccine. Profiling relied on immunoSEQ multiplex PCR, and the TCRdb table lists in-frame clones only, not all of them. The sample yields under 95,000 clones, approximately 86% seen once. The specimen was peripheral blood, collected on day 0 of AZD1222 vaccination. Receptors were obtained from an adult in good health.

The chain carries TRBV7-2 and TRBJ2-7; 11 bases map to TRBD1. The CDR3 length is 15 residues. Trimming at V came to 5 bases and at J to 7 bases, leaving 10 bases not matched to a gene. Germline CDR1 is SGHTA and CDR2 is FQGNSA. The CDR3 sequence: CASSTGQGATEEQYF. The CDR3 DNA is TGTGCCAGCAGCACCGGACAGGGGGCAACGGAGGAGCAGTACTTC.

This chain uses TRBV7-6 with TRBJ1-4, with 8 bases aligning to TRBD1. The CDR3 extends over 15 amino acids. Germline trimming cut 5 bases from V and 4 bases from J; bases unmatched to any gene: 6. From germline, CDR1 is SGHVS and CDR2 FNYEAQ. The CDR3 sequence is CASSGGTGRNEKLFF. The CDR3 DNA sequence: TGTGCCAGCAGCGGCGGGACAGGCCGTAATGAAAAACTGTTTTTT.

In this sample, this clone turned up a few times. This chain connects TRBV5-4 to TRBJ1-4; 7 nucleotides align to TRBD1. The CDR3 length is 14 residues. In germline, CDR1 is SGHNT, CDR2 YYREEE (reference sequence). Unmatched junction bases numbered 5, after V lost 1 base and J lost 8 bases. The CDR3 DNA follows: TGTGCCAGCAGCTTGACAGGGGACGGAGAAAAACTGTTTTTT. Translating gives CASSLTGDGEKLFF.

The V and J genes are TRBV28 and TRBJ1-4; tentatively, D is TRBD1 (5 bases). CDR3 length equals 14 residues. Germline V gene data show CDR1 as MDHEN and CDR2 as SYDVKM. Trimming stripped 5 bases from V and 0 bases from J, with 7 bases between. CDR3 in amino acids: CASSDSATNEKLFF. As DNA, the CDR3 is TGTGCCAGCAGTGACAGTGCAACTAATGAAAAACTGTTTTTT.

The V and J genes are TRBV15 and TRBJ2-5, with D unresolved. CDR3 length: 15 amino acids. In germline, CDR1 is LNHNV, CDR2 YYDKDF (reference sequence). Trimming cost V 1 base and J 4 bases, with 13 bases left between them. The CDR3 DNA reads TGTGCCACCAGCAGAGGGACCTCTTCCCGAGAGACCCAGTACTTC. This sequence encodes CATSRGTSSRETQYF.

The gene calls are TRBV5-1 and TRBJ2-2; either TRBD1 or TRBD2 may supply D (5 bases each). CDR3 length equals 15 residues. Germline CDR1 and CDR2: SGHRS and YFSETQ. Deletions cut 7 bases from V and 0 bases from J, with 13 bases between. CDR3 nucleotide sequence: TGCGCCAGCCTCCCCGGGGCGGCGAACACCGGGGAGCTGTTTTTT. It yields the protein CASLPGAANTGELFF. Together with reference TRBV5-1 and TRBJ2-2, the CDR3 gives the full variable domain: KAGVTQTPRYLIKTRGQQVTLSCSPISGHRSVSWYQQTPGQGLQFLFEYFSETQRNKGNFPGRFSGRQFSNSRSEMNVSTLELGDSALYLCASLPGAANTGELFFGEGSRLTVL.

The rearrangement joins TRBV5-6 to TRBJ2-1; 12 bases are shared with TRBD2. Germline CDR1 is SGHDT and CDR2 is YYEEEE. With V trimmed by 1 base and J by 4 bases, 3 bases remained unmatched. The CDR3 is made up of 16 amino acids. CDR3 nucleotides: TGTGCCAGCAGCTTGCCGGGACTAGCGGGTTACAATGAGCAGTTCTTC. This codes for CASSLPGLAGYNEQFF.